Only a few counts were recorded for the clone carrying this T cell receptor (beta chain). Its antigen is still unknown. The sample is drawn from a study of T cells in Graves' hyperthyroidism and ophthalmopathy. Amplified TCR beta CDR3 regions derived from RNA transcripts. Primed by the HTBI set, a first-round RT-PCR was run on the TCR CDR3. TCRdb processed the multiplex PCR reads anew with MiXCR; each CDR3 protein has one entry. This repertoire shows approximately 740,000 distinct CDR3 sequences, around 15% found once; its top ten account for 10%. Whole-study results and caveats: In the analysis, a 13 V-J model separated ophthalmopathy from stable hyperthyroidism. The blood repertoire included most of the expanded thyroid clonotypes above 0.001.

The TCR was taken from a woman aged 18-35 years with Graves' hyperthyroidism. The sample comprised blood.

In DNA form, the CDR3 reads TGTGCCAGCAGCCAGGGACAGGGGCCCACAGGTCAGCCCCAGCATTTT. The encoded protein is CASSQGQGPTGQPQHF. The V call is TRBV4-2, the J call TRBJ1-5, with TRBD1 matching 10 bases. The CDR3 sequence is 16 residues long. The V gene end was trimmed by 3 bases and the J gene end by 6 bases; junction bases not matched to a gene: 8. Germline lookup yields CDR1 LGHNA and CDR2 YNFKEQ.